The 32 T cell receptor beta chains below all came from one sample that was sequenced in a study of cytomegalovirus exposure and HLA in healthy donors. PCR primers comprised 60 Vbeta and 13 Jbeta primers. Sequencing was performed with immunoSEQ multiplex PCR; in TCRdb, only in-frame clones are kept and a portion is missing. The sample has about 100,000 clones, about 68% seen once. The material sequenced was PBMCs. The source is a male donor in good health and CMV-seropositive.

The chain uses TRBV27 and TRBJ1-2; D is possibly TRBD1 (6 bases). This CDR3 spans 12 amino acids. CDR1 MNHEY and CDR2 SMNVEV come from the germline V gene (reference sequence). V lost 6 bases and J lost 3, with 8 bases in between. This chain's CDR3 is CASSRGDYGYTF. The CDR3 DNA is TGTGCCAGCAGCAGGGGAGACTATGGCTACACCTTC.

The V and J genes are TRBV2 and TRBJ1-2; TRBD1 matches at 7 bases. The CDR3 consists of 14 residues. The V segment lost 0 bases and the J segment 8 bases; nucleotides outside the gene matches: 6. CDR1 is SNHLY, CDR2 FYNNEI, per germline. DNA of the CDR3: TGTGCCAGCAGTGAAGCGACAGGGATCGTGGGCTACACCTTC. Protein product: CASSEATGIVGYTF.

V usage is TRBV30 and J usage is TRBJ1-5; possible D gene TRBD1, 5 bases. The CDR3 consists of 15 residues. Trimming cost V 2 bases and J 2 bases, with 13 bases left between them. Germline V gene lookup returns CDR1 GTSNPN and CDR2 SVGIG (reference sequence). In DNA form, the CDR3 reads TGTGCCTGGAGTCGGGGGAGTCGCGGCAATCAGCCCCAGCATTTT. This encodes CAWSRGSRGNQPQHF.

This chain links TRBV7-9 with TRBJ2-1; TRBD2 agrees at 11 bases. The V segment lost 6 bases and the J segment 0 bases; nucleotides outside the gene matches: 10. The CDR3 covers 18 residues. The germline CDR1 and CDR2 sequences are SEHNR and FQNEAQ (reference sequence). The CDR3 DNA is TGTGCCAGCAGGCCGACTAGCGGGGCCGTGAGCTCCTACAATGAGCAGTTCTTC. Residues: CASRPTSGAVSSYNEQFF.

This rearrangement joins TRBV4-3 to TRBJ1-4; weak D call: TRBD1 (6 bases). This CDR3 has 15 amino acids. The germline V gene has CDR1 LGHNA and CDR2 YSLEER. V was clipped by 0 bases and J by 4 bases, with 9 bases between them. CDR3 sequence: CASSQEDSYNEKLFF. CDR3 nucleotides: TGCGCCAGCAGCCAAGAGGACAGCTATAATGAAAAACTGTTTTTT.

This clone was found a few times. The genes are TRBV6-1 and TRBJ2-1, with 8 bases matching TRBD2. The germline CDR1 and CDR2 sequences are MNHNS and SASEGT. The CDR3 totals 16 residues. Trimming at V came to 4 bases and at J to 9 bases, leaving 14 bases not matched to a gene. The CDR3 DNA follows: TGTGCCAGCAGTGCTAACCTTGGCGGGGGGATCTCTGAGCAGTTCTTC. The encoded protein is CASSANLGGGISEQFF.

The chain recombines TRBV2 with TRBJ1-4, with TRBD1 as a possible D gene (6 bases). Deletions cut 1 base from V and 6 bases from J, with 9 bases between. Germline values: CDR1 SNHLY, CDR2 FYNNEI. This CDR3 is 14 amino acids long. In DNA, the CDR3 is TGTGCCAGCAGTGAAGTGGGGGCGTATGAAAAACTGTTTTTT. Its translation: CASSEVGAYEKLFF.

The gene calls are TRBV2 and TRBJ2-1; the match to TRBD2 covers 8 bases. V shed 4 bases, J shed 4 bases, and the junction held 6 bases outside the gene matches. CDR1 and CDR2 (germline): SNHLY, FYNNEI. This CDR3 is built from 15 residues. In DNA, the CDR3 is TGTGCCAGCAGTGGGCGGGGGGCCTTTTACAATGAGCAGTTCTTC. Protein sequence: CASSGRGAFYNEQFF.

The J gene is TRBJ1-2, the V gene TRBV15; 9 positions agree with TRBD1. Germline V lookup: CDR1 LNHNV, CDR2 YYDKDF (reference sequence). The CDR3 spans 14 residues. After removal of 5 bases from V and 5 bases from J, the junction contained 6 bases not matched to a gene. In DNA, the CDR3 is TGTGCCACCAGCTCCCGGACAGGGGTATATGGCTACACCTTC. Protein: CATSSRTGVYGYTF.

V is TRBV5-6 and J is TRBJ2-7; 10 bases agree with TRBD1. CDR3 length equals 13 residues. Per the germline V gene, CDR1 is SGHDT and CDR2 is YYEEEE. J was trimmed by 6 bases and V by 7 bases; bases with no gene match: 7. The CDR3 DNA reads TGTGCCAGCCGCAAACGGACAGGGGGCGAGCAGTACTTC. It yields the protein CASRKRTGGEQYF.

The rearrangement uses TRBV2 and TRBJ1-2, with D possibly matching TRBD1 (5 bases). V was shortened by 8 bases and J by 4 bases, with 17 bases between the two germline ends. CDR3 length: 14 amino acids. Germline-derived CDR1 and CDR2 are SNHLY and FYNNEI. The CDR3 is CASSDSPHFYGYTF. For the CDR3, the DNA is TGTGCCAGCTCTGACAGCCCACACTTCTATGGCTACACCTTC. The variable domain in full, completed from reference TRBV2 and TRBJ1-2, reads EPEVTQTPSHQVTQMGQEVILRCVPISNHLYFYWYRQILGQKVEFLVSFYNNEISEKSEIFDDQFSVERPDGSNFTLKIRSTKLEDSAMYFCASSDSPHFYGYTFGSGTRLTVV.

CDR3 loop: CASSYERQPAYGYTF. For the CDR3, the DNA is TGTGCCAGCAGTTACGAGCGACAGCCTGCCTATGGCTACACCTTC. This chain uses TRBV6-5 with TRBJ1-2; maybe TRBD1 (5 bases). CDR1 is MNHEY and CDR2 is SVGAGI in the germline V gene. The CDR3 extends over 15 amino acids. With 2 bases removed from V and 4 bases from J, the gap between germline ends came to 14 bases.

The genes are TRBV7-2 and TRBJ2-7; D unclear. Trimming took 5 bases from V and 4 from J, leaving 6 bases between them. Germline V gives CDR1 SGHTA, CDR2 FQGNSA. The CDR3 spans 11 residues. CDR3 nucleotides: TGTGCCAGCAGCCCGTTATACGAGCAGTACTTC. Amino acid sequence: CASSPLYEQYF. The full variable domain, with the rest looked up from reference TRBV7-2 and TRBJ2-7, is GAGVSQSPSNKVTEKGKDVELRCDPISGHTALYWYRQSLGQGLEFLIYFQGNSAPDKSGLPSDRFSAERTGGSVSTLTIQRTQQEDSAVYLCASSPLYEQYFGPGTRLTVT.

This chain joins TRBV19 and TRBJ2-1, with 9 bases fitting TRBD2. This CDR3 has 15 amino acids. From germline, CDR1 is LNHDA and CDR2 SQIVND (reference sequence). J gave up 0 bases and V 9 bases, and 6 bases lay outside the gene matches. The CDR3 bases are TGTGCCAGCAAGCGGGGGGCCATCTCCTACAATGAGCAGTTCTTC. It translates to CASKRGAISYNEQFF.

This sequence joins TRBV19 and TRBJ1-1; 7 positions match TRBD1. Germline CDR1 and CDR2: LNHDA and SQIVND (reference sequence). V lost 8 bases, J lost 3 bases, and 6 bases stayed unmatched. The CDR3 sequence is 13 residues long. The CDR3 loop reads CASSNRGDTEAFF. CDR3 coding DNA: TGTGCCAGTTCGAACAGGGGAGACACTGAAGCTTTCTTT. Combining the CDR3 with reference TRBV19 and TRBJ1-1 gives the whole variable domain DGGITQSPKYLFRKEGQNVTLSCEQNLNHDAMYWYRQDPGQGLRLIYYSQIVNDFQKGDIAEGYSVSREKKESFPLTVTSAQKNPTAFYLCASSNRGDTEAFFGQGTRLTVV.

The chain is built from TRBV5-6 and TRBJ2-5; D is possibly TRBD2 (5 bases). The germline CDR1 and CDR2 sequences are SGHDT and YYEEEE. The CDR3 length is 16 residues. Trimming left V 4 bases short and J 3 bases short, with 19 bases between. The CDR3 DNA sequence: TGTGCCAGCAGCCCCGTGAGAGGGTACGGAGAAGAGACCCAGTACTTC. Amino acid sequence: CASSPVRGYGEETQYF.

The CDR3 DNA reads TGTGCCAGCAGCCGGTCGACAGGATGGGGTGAGCAGTTCTTC. Amino acids: CASSRSTGWGEQFF. The rearrangement uses TRBV9 and TRBJ2-1; the D gene is possibly TRBD1 (6 bases). Trimming stripped 4 bases from V and 9 bases from J, with 17 bases between. Germline loops: CDR1 SGDLS, CDR2 YYNGEE. This CDR3 is 14 amino acids long.

Only a few counts were recorded for this clone. The genes are TRBV10-3 and TRBJ2-2; TRBD2 agrees at 8 bases. CDR1 is ENHRY, CDR2 SYGVKD, per germline. The V gene end was trimmed by 0 bases and the J gene end by 5 bases; junction bases not matched to a gene: 5. This CDR3 is 16 amino acids long. In DNA form, the CDR3 reads TGTGCCATCAGTGAGTCTGTAGCGGGGACGACCGGGGAGCTGTTTTTT. It translates to CAISESVAGTTGELFF.

The chain combines TRBV7-9 with TRBJ2-1; 9 bases are shared with TRBD1. There are 17 residues in the CDR3. Germline CDR1 and CDR2: SEHNR and FQNEAQ (reference sequence). The junction had 16 bases not matched to a gene; V was cut back by 5 bases and J by 8 bases. This CDR3 reads CASSTLPGTGNMDEQFF. CDR3 DNA sequence: TGTGCCAGCAGCACACTCCCCGGGACAGGGAATATGGATGAGCAGTTCTTC. Complete variable domain (other parts from reference TRBV7-9 and TRBJ2-1): DTGVSQNPRHKITKRGQNVTFRCDPISEHNRLYWYRQTLGQGPEFLTYFQNEAQLEKSRLLSDRFSAERPKGSFSTLEIQRTEQGDSAMYLCASSTLPGTGNMDEQFFGPGTRLTVL.

This chain links TRBV7-9 with TRBJ1-4; 10 nucleotides match TRBD1. V trimming: 10 bases; J trimming: 6 bases; junction bases outside the gene matches: 8. Germline V gene lookup returns CDR1 SEHNR and CDR2 FQNEAQ (reference sequence). The CDR3 totals 14 residues. CDR3 protein: CATHRGTGDEKLFF. CDR3 coding DNA: TGTGCCACTCACCGGGGGACAGGGGATGAAAAACTGTTTTTT.

The chain uses TRBV15 and TRBJ1-1; the D is unclear. Trimming stripped 0 bases from V and 2 bases from J, with 10 bases between. The CDR3 has 15 amino acids. Germline V gene data show CDR1 as LNHNV and CDR2 as YYDKDF (reference sequence). Written as DNA, the CDR3 is TGTGCCACCAGCAGAGAGGTTCAGACTAACACTGAAGCTTTCTTT. Its protein product is CATSREVQTNTEAFF.

This rearrangement joins TRBV4-3 to TRBJ2-5; D is unresolved. The closer fit of TRBJ2-7 to the DNA end suggests the J call may be wrong. The CDR3 has 14 amino acids. Germline V gene data show CDR1 as LGHNA and CDR2 as YSLEER. The chain's CDR3 is CASSQEPFAYEQYF. CDR3 nucleotide sequence: TGCGCCAGCAGCCAAGAACCCTTCGCCTACGAGCAGTACTTC.

This chain connects TRBV4-3 to TRBJ1-1; D not certain. V gave up 9 bases and J gave up 1 base, with 15 bases separating them. Germline V CDR1 and CDR2: LGHNA, YSLEER. This CDR3 is built from 14 residues. The CDR3 DNA follows: TGCGCCAGTTCTCAAGCTGCTGCGAACACTGAAGCTTTCTTT. Residues: CASSQAAANTEAFF.

This clone has a single count. The genes are TRBV7-6 and TRBJ2-3, with D perhaps TRBD2 (6 bases). The CDR3 has 13 amino acids. Germline V gene lookup returns CDR1 SGHVS and CDR2 FNYEAQ. Trimming pared 10 bases from V and 0 bases from J, leaving 11 bases between. DNA of the CDR3: TGTGCCACCGCGAGCGGGAGCACAGATACGCAGTATTTT. Its protein is CATASGSTDTQYF.

The rearrangement joins TRBV7-8 to TRBJ1-5; TRBD1 is a possible D gene (5 bases). V was pared by 5 bases and J by 2 bases, with 16 bases between. There are 16 residues in the CDR3. Per germline, CDR1 SGHVS and CDR2 FQNEAQ. CDR3 sequence (DNA): TGTGCCAGCAGCCCCAGGGAGGGTATCGGCAATCAGCCCCAGCATTTT. The encoded protein is CASSPREGIGNQPQHF.

This chain links TRBV11-2 with TRBJ2-3; D gene unclear. This CDR3 region has 16 residues. CDR1 and CDR2 from the germline V gene are SGHAT and FQNNGV. Trimming stripped 4 bases from V and 1 base from J, with 15 bases between. CDR3 in DNA: TGTGCCAGCAGCTCATTTACCCCACCGGGCACAGATACGCAGTATTTT. Its translation is CASSSFTPPGTDTQYF.

The V gene is TRBV25-1, the J gene TRBJ2-7, with D maybe TRBD2 (6 bases). Trimming shortened V by 8 bases and J by 5 bases, and 16 bases separated the two germline ends. This CDR3 has 13 amino acids. In germline, CDR1 is MGHDK, CDR2 SYGVNS. The CDR3 DNA sequence: TGTGCCAGCTATCTGTGGGTAGCGGACGAGCAGTACTTC. Residues: CASYLWVADEQYF.

This clone showed up just once. CDR3 nucleotide sequence: TGTGCCAGCAGCTTAGAATACTCCTACGAGCAGTACTTC. Protein: CASSLEYSYEQYF. J is TRBJ2-7 and V is TRBV7-9; no clear D. Germline loops: CDR1 SEHNR, CDR2 FQNEAQ (reference sequence). V was shortened by 1 base and J by 0 bases, with 4 bases between the two germline ends. The CDR3 is 13 amino acids.

V is TRBV7-6 and J is TRBJ2-4; 9 nucleotides match TRBD1. Germline CDR1 SGHVS, CDR2 FNYEAQ. The trim removed 6 bases at V and 12 bases at J, leaving 9 bases unmatched. The CDR3 has 13 amino acids. The CDR3 DNA reads TGTGCCAGCAGTCGAACACAGGGGGCGGATCAGTACTTC. It translates to CASSRTQGADQYF. Combining the CDR3 with reference TRBV7-6 and TRBJ2-4 gives the whole variable domain GAGVSQSPRYKVTKRGQDVALRCDPISGHVSLYWYRQALGQGPEFLTYFNYEAQQDKSGLPNDRFSAERPEGSISTLTIQRTEQRDSAMYRCASSRTQGADQYFGAGTRLSVL.

This clone was counted a single time. The J gene is TRBJ2-7, the V gene TRBV2; 8 bases are shared with TRBD1. The CDR3 is made up of 13 amino acids. The V gene end was trimmed by 6 bases and the J gene end by 3 bases; junction bases not matched to a gene: 4. The V gene's germline CDR1 is SNHLY and CDR2 FYNNEI. CDR3: CASSLDRDYEQYF. The CDR3 coding sequence is TGTGCCAGCAGCCTGGACAGGGACTACGAGCAGTACTTC. The entire variable domain, with the rest obtained from reference TRBV2 and TRBJ2-7, is as follows: EPEVTQTPSHQVTQMGQEVILRCVPISNHLYFYWYRQILGQKVEFLVSFYNNEISEKSEIFDDQFSVERPDGSNFTLKIRSTKLEDSAMYFCASSLDRDYEQYFGPGTRLTVT.

This sequence joins TRBV5-5 and TRBJ2-3, with D tentatively TRBD1 (5 bases). Germline values: CDR1 SGHKS, CDR2 YYEKEE (reference sequence). This CDR3 has 15 amino acids. The germline V and J ends were trimmed by 4 bases and 0 bases, with 12 bases remaining between them. The CDR3 here is CASSGPDRSTDTQYF. The DNA for the CDR3 is TGTGCCAGCAGCGGGCCCGACAGAAGCACAGATACGCAGTATTTT.

The chain is built from TRBV27 and TRBJ1-2; no firm D call. Germline CDR1 MNHEY, CDR2 SMNVEV (reference sequence). The CDR3 has 13 amino acids. V lost 5 bases, J lost 5 bases, and 12 bases lay in between. Here the CDR3 reads CASSLRAPYGYTF. CDR3 in DNA: TGTGCCAGCAGTCTCCGCGCCCCATATGGCTACACCTTC.